Shown below are 11 T cell receptor beta chains from a single sample sequenced in a study of OX40 agonist ivuxolimab in advanced cancers. TCRdb's copy holds only in-frame clones and misses some; the assay was immunoSEQ multiplex PCR. The data contain 57,000 or so clones, about 89% of them singletons. Sequencing was performed on CD4+ or CD8+ T cells sorted from blood, taken in a trial of the OX40 agonist ivuxolimab. The receptors originated from an adult with an advanced solid tumor such as melanoma, head and neck, liver or kidney cancer.

This clone was seen more than once but under ten times. This chain links TRBV6-5 with TRBJ2-3, with 14 bases lining up with TRBD2. This CDR3 spans 15 amino acids. The ends lost 4 bases at V and 5 bases at J; junction bases unmatched: 2. Germline assignment: CDR1 MNHEY and CDR2 SVGAGI. In nucleotides, the CDR3 is TGTGCCAGCAGTTCCGGACTAGCGGGAGGAGATACGCAGTATTTT. This translates into CASSSGLAGGDTQYF.

Only a few counts were recorded for this clone. V is TRBV9 and J is TRBJ2-7; no clear D gene. CDR1 is SGDLS, CDR2 YYNGEE, per germline. This CDR3 spans 15 amino acids. V was shortened by 0 bases and J by 2 bases, with 12 bases between the two germline ends. CDR3 residues: CASSVASGDTYEQYF. CDR3 nucleotides: TGTGCCAGCAGCGTAGCCTCGGGCGATACCTACGAGCAGTACTTC.

The chain carries TRBV4-1 and TRBJ1-2; D uncertain. V shed 0 bases and J shed 5 bases, with 7 bases lying between them. Germline V CDR1 and CDR2: MGHRA, YSYEKL. The CDR3 length is 13 residues. The CDR3 DNA sequence: TGCGCCAGCAGCCAAGAAACCCAGTATGGCTACACCTTC. It is translated as CASSQETQYGYTF.

A few counts support this clone. This sequence joins TRBV7-8 and TRBJ2-1; D is perhaps TRBD1 (6 bases). The V and J ends lost 0 bases and 8 bases respectively, with 11 bases between them. This CDR3 contains 14 residues. Looked up from germline, CDR1 is SGHVS and CDR2 is FQNEAQ. The CDR3 coding sequence is TGTGCCAGCAGCTTAGCGTCCAGGGGCGATGAGCAGTTCTTC. Protein product: CASSLASRGDEQFF.

This rearrangement joins TRBV19 to TRBJ1-1; the D is unclear. Germline assignment: CDR1 LNHDA and CDR2 SQIVND (reference sequence). CDR3 length: 11 amino acids. V lost 10 bases and J lost 6, with 12 bases in between. For the CDR3, the DNA is TGTGCCACCTCGGCCGGGTCTGAAGCTTTCTTT. Its translation: CATSAGSEAFF.

The V gene is TRBV28, the J gene TRBJ2-5; the match to TRBD2 covers 11 bases. The CDR3 spans 14 residues. V dropped 8 bases and J dropped 5; count of bases not matched to a gene: 7. Germline V gene sequence: CDR1 MDHEN, CDR2 SYDVKM. CDR3 sequence: CASGTSGRGETQYF. For the CDR3, the DNA is TGTGCCAGCGGGACTAGCGGAAGGGGGGAGACCCAGTACTTC. Using reference TRBV28 and TRBJ2-5 for the parts outside the CDR3, the full variable domain is DVKVTQSSRYLVKRTGEKVFLECVQDMDHENMFWYRQDPGLGLRLIYFSYDVKMKEKGDIPEGYSVSREKKERFSLILESASTNQTSMYLCASGTSGRGETQYFGPGTRLLVL.

CDR3 coding DNA: TGTGCCACCAGCAGAGATCTAGCGGACACGAACACCGGGGAGCTGTTTTTT. Its translation is CATSRDLADTNTGELFF. The rearrangement uses TRBV15 and TRBJ2-2, with TRBD2 matching over 7 bases. The CDR3 has 17 residues. Germline loops: CDR1 LNHNV, CDR2 YYDKDF (reference sequence). V lost 0 bases to trimming and J lost 0 bases; unmatched junction nucleotides: 4.

CDR3 residues: CASSEGAANLAGGLYIQYF. CDR3 nucleotide sequence: TGTGCCAGCAGTGAAGGGGCAGCTAATCTAGCGGGAGGTTTGTACATTCAGTACTTC. V usage is TRBV2 and J usage is TRBJ2-4; 11 nucleotides agree with TRBD2. Germline CDR1 SNHLY, CDR2 FYNNEI. This CDR3 is 19 amino acids long. Trimming removed 1 base from V and 8 bases from J; junction bases left unmatched: 16. Full variable domain (outside the CDR3, taken from reference TRBV2 and TRBJ2-4): EPEVTQTPSHQVTQMGQEVILRCVPISNHLYFYWYRQILGQKVEFLVSFYNNEISEKSEIFDDQFSVERPDGSNFTLKIRSTKLEDSAMYFCASSEGAANLAGGLYIQYFGAGTRLSVL.

The CDR3 spells CASSFAGGSYNEQFF. In DNA form, the CDR3 reads TGTGCCAGCAGCTTCGCGGGAGGCTCCTACAATGAGCAGTTCTTC. The chain uses TRBV11-2 and TRBJ2-1, with TRBD2 matching 8 bases. CDR3 length: 15 residues. The V gene end was trimmed by 3 bases and the J gene end by 0 bases; junction bases not matched to a gene: 1. Germline V gene lookup returns CDR1 SGHAT and CDR2 FQNNGV. The variable domain in full, with the rest retrieved from reference TRBV11-2 and TRBJ2-1, is EAGVAQSPRYKIIEKRQSVAFWCNPISGHATLYWYQQILGQGPKLLIQFQNNGVVDDSQLPKDRFSAERLKGVDSTLKIQPAKLEDSAVYLCASSFAGGSYNEQFFGPGTRLTVL.

The rearrangement joins TRBV28 to TRBJ2-1; 9 bases agree with TRBD2. The CDR3 contains 17 residues. Trimming removed 5 bases from V and 2 bases from J; junction bases left unmatched: 10. Germline values: CDR1 MDHEN, CDR2 SYDVKM. The CDR3: CASSPPRSSGTYNEQFF. For the CDR3, the DNA is TGTGCCAGCAGTCCCCCCCGGTCTAGCGGGACCTACAATGAGCAGTTCTTC.

The V gene is TRBV11-2, the J gene TRBJ2-1; D gene uncertain. The germline gives CDR1 SGHAT, CDR2 FQNNGV. CDR3 length equals 16 residues. Trimming cost V 7 bases and J 9 bases, with 25 bases left between them. CDR3: CASTKGSWAGLGEQFF. CDR3 sequence (DNA): TGTGCCAGCACCAAGGGAAGTTGGGCTGGCCTCGGTGAGCAGTTCTTC.